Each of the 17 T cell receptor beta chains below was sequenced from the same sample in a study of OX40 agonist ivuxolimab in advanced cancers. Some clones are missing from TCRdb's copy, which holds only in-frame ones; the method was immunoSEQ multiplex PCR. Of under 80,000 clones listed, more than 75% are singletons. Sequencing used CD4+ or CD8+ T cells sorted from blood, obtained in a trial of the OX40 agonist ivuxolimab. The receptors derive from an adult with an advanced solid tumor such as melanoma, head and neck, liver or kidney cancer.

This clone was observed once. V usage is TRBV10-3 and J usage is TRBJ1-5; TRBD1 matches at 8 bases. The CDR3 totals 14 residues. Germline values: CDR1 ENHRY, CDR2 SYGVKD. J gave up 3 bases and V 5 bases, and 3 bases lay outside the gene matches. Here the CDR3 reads CAISPDRDNQPQHF. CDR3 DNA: TGTGCCATCAGTCCGGACAGGGACAATCAGCCCCAGCATTTT.

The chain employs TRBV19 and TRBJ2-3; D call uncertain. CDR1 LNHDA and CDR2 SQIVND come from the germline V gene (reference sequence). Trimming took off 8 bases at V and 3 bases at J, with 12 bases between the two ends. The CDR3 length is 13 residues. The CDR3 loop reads CASRSGATDTQYF. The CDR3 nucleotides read TGTGCCAGTCGATCTGGCGCGACAGATACGCAGTATTTT.

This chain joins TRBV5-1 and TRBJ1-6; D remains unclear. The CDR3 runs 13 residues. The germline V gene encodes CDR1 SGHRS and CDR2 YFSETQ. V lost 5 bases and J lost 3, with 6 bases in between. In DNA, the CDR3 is TGCGCCAGCAGGTGGAACTATAATTCACCCCTCCACTTT. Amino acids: CASRWNYNSPLHF.

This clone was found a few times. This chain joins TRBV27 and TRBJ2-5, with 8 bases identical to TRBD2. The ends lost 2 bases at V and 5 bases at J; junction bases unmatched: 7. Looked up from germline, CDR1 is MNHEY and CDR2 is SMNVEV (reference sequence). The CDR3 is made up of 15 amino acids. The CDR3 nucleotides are TGTGCCAGCAGTTTAAAGGGACTAGTCGGGGAGACCCAGTACTTC. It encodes CASSLKGLVGETQYF.

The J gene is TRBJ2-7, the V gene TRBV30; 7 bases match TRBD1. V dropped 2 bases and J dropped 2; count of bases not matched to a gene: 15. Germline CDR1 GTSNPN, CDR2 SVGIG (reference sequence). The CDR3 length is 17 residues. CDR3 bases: TGTGCCTGGAGTAGCAGACAGGGAACGGGATGGACCTACGAGCAGTACTTC. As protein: CAWSSRQGTGWTYEQYF.

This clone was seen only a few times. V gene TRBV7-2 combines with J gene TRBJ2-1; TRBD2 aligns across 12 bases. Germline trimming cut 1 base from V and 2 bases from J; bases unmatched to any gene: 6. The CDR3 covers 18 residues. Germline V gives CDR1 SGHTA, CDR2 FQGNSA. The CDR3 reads CASSLVASGGGTYNEQFF. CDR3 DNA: TGTGCCAGCAGCTTAGTGGCTAGCGGGGGGGGAACCTACAATGAGCAGTTCTTC.

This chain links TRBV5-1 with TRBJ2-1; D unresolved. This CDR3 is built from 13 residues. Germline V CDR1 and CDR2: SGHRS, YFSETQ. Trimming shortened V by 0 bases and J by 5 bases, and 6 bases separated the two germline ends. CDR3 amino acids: CASSLARNNEQFF. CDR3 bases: TGCGCCAGCAGCTTGGCCCGAAACAATGAGCAGTTCTTC. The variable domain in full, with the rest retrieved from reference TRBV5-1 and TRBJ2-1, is KAGVTQTPRYLIKTRGQQVTLSCSPISGHRSVSWYQQTPGQGLQFLFEYFSETQRNKGNFPGRFSGRQFSNSRSEMNVSTLELGDSALYLCASSLARNNEQFFGPGTRLTVL.

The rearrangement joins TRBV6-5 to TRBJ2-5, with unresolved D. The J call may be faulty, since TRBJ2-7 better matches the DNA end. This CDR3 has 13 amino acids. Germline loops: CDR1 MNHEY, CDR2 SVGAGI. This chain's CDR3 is CASRREVNYEQYF. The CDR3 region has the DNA TGTGCCAGCCGAAGAGAGGTTAACTACGAGCAGTACTTC.

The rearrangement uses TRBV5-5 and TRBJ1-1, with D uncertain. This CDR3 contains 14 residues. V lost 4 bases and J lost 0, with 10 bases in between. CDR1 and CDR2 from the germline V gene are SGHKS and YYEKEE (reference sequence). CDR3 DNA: TGTGCCAGCAGCCTCGACCCCATGAACACTGAAGCTTTCTTT. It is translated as CASSLDPMNTEAFF.

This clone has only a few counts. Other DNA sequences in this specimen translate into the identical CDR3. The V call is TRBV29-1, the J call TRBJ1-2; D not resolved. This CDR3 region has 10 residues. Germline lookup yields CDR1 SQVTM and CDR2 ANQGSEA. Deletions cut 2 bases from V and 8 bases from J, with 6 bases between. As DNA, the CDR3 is TGCAGCGTTGAAACGGGGGGCTACACCTTC. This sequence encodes CSVETGGYTF.

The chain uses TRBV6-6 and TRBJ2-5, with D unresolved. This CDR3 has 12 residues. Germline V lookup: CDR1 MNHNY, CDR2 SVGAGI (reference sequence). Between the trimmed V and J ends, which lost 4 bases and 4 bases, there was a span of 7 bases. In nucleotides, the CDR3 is TGTGCCAGCAGTTCTAATCGAGAGACCCAGTACTTC. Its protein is CASSSNRETQYF.

CDR3 coding DNA: TGCAGCGCCTACTTGGTGGGTTGGAGGGGGCGAGGGCTGAACACTGAAGCTTTCTTT. The encoded protein is CSAYLVGWRGRGLNTEAFF. The chain employs TRBV29-1 and TRBJ1-1; 7 nucleotides line up with TRBD1. CDR1 and CDR2 (germline): SQVTM, ANQGSEA. V was pared by 7 bases and J by 0 bases, with 23 bases of the junction left unmatched. The CDR3 has 19 residues.

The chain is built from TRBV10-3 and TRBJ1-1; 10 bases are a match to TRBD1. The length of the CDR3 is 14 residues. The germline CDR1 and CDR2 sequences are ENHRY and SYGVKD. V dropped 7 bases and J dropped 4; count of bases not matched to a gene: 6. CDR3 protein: CAINPGQGVTEAFF. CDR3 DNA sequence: TGTGCCATCAATCCCGGACAGGGGGTCACTGAAGCTTTCTTT.

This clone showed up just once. Here the CDR3 reads CASSENGIDTQYF. CDR3 DNA sequence: TGTGCCAGCAGTGAGAATGGAATAGATACGCAGTATTTT. The chain links TRBV2 to TRBJ2-3; D is uncertain. Trimming removed 3 bases at V and 5 bases at J, with 9 bases between. The CDR3 extends over 13 amino acids. CDR1 is SNHLY and CDR2 is FYNNEI in the germline V gene.

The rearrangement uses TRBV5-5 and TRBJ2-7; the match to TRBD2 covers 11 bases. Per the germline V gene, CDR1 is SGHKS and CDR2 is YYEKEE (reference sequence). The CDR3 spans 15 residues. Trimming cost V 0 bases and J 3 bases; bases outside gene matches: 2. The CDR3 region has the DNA TGTGCCAGCAGCTTGGCTGGGACTAGCGGCTACGAGCAGTACTTC. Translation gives CASSLAGTSGYEQYF. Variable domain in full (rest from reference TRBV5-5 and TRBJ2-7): DAGVTQSPTHLIKTRGQQVTLRCSPISGHKSVSWYQQVLGQGPQFIFQYYEKEERGRGNFPDRFSARQFPNYSSELNVNALLLGDSALYLCASSLAGTSGYEQYFGPGTRLTVT.

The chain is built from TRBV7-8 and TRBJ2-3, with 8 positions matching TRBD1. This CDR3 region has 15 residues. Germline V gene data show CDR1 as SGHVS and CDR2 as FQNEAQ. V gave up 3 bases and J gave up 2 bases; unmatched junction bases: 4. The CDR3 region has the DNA TGTGCCAGCAGCTTTAGGACAGGGACCACAGATACGCAGTATTTT. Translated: CASSFRTGTTDTQYF.

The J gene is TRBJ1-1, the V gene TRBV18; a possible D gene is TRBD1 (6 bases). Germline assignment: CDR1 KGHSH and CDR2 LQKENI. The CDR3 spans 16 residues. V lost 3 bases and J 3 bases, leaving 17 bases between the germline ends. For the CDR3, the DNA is TGTGCCAGCTCACCGCGACAGGACCCTGGGGACACTGAAGCTTTCTTT. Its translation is CASSPRQDPGDTEAFF.